The sequence of this T cell receptor (beta chain) was determined in a study of blood T cell repertoires in COVID-19. Across the whole study: There were acute and convalescent COVID-19 samples, and they came from the United States, Italy and Spain.

V dropped 1 base and J dropped 7 bases, with 11 bases sitting between them. The V gene's germline CDR1 is MNHNY and CDR2 SVGAGI (reference sequence). The CDR3 spans 15 residues. In the original processing: Researchers report that nucleated cell counts were estimated from reference gene primer amplification. The table came from immunoSEQ multiplex PCR; TCRdb's copy has only in-frame clones and leaves some out. The D gene and trimming were derived from the DNA, and the V and J assignments and clone size from that table. Seen here are 240,000 or so clones, approximately 83% observed once, and the top ten hold approximately 2%.

This receptor was taken from a man aged 30 to 45 who had recovered from COVID-19. The sequenced sample was peripheral blood. V and J are TRBV6-6 and TRBJ1-6, with D possibly TRBD1 on 5 matching bases. The chain's CDR3 is CASSYLQELNSPLHF. The CDR3 nucleotides read TGTGCCAGCAGTTACTTACAGGAGTTAAATTCACCCCTCCACTTT.